These 5 T cell receptor beta chains share one sample of origin, sequenced in a study of blood T cells in healthy people across ages. Sample-barcoded 5' priming and a J-beta primer mix drove a second PCR of about 6 to 12 cycles. TCRdb re-called the 5' RACE reads through MiXCR, storing one row per CDR3 protein. The sample lists approximately 820,000 distinct CDR3 sequences, around 43% occurring once. Material: blood. These receptors all come from a man aged 55 to 70 in good health.

This clonotype has a single count. The J gene is TRBJ2-4, the V gene TRBV4-3, with D tentatively TRBD1 or TRBD2 (6 bases each). The germline V gene has CDR1 LGHNA and CDR2 YSLEER. The V and J ends lost 0 bases and 1 base respectively, with 16 bases between them. This CDR3 is 18 amino acids long. CDR3 nucleotides: TGCGCCAGCAGCCAAGAAAGGGACGGGGGCATGGCCAAAAACATTCAGTACTTC. Protein product: CASSQERDGGMAKNIQYF.

The gene calls are TRBV12-3 or TRBV12-4 and TRBJ2-1; 11 nucleotides line up with TRBD2. After removal of 6 bases from V and 8 bases from J, the junction contained 6 bases not matched to a gene. The length of the CDR3 is 14 residues. CDR3 sequence (DNA): TGTGCCAGCAGCCCCTGGACTAGCGGGTATGAGCAGTTCTTC. Translated, it gives CASSPWTSGYEQFF.

The V call is TRBV27, the J call TRBJ2-7; no definite D call. Per germline, CDR1 MNHEY and CDR2 SMNVEV (reference sequence). This CDR3 is 14 amino acids long. V was pared by 4 bases and J by 5 bases, with 15 bases between. The DNA for the CDR3 is TGTGCCAGCAGTTCCGGGCTGCGCGGCCACGAGCAGTACTTC. Translation: CASSSGLRGHEQYF.

The rearrangement joins TRBV28 to TRBJ1-1; 7 bases fit TRBD1. From germline, CDR1 is MDHEN and CDR2 SYDVKM. The V segment lost 3 bases and the J segment 4 bases; nucleotides outside the gene matches: 14. This CDR3 region has 17 residues. The CDR3 region has the DNA TGTGCCAGCAGTTTGGGGACAGCCCCCACAGGGACCACTGAAGCTTTCTTT. Translation gives CASSLGTAPTGTTEAFF.

This clonotype occurred a few times. This chain uses TRBV15 with TRBJ2-7; D may be TRBD1 (5 bases). The germline gives CDR1 LNHNV, CDR2 YYDKDF (reference sequence). The CDR3 totals 13 residues. Trimming removed 1 base at V and 3 bases at J, with 7 bases between. CDR3 in DNA: TGTGCCACCAGCAGAGGACAGAACTACGAGCAGTACTTC. Amino acid sequence: CATSRGQNYEQYF. Filled out from reference TRBV15 and TRBJ2-7, the complete variable domain reads DAMVIQNPRYQVTQFGKPVTLSCSQTLNHNVMYWYQQKSSQAPKLLFHYYDKDFNNEADTPDNFQSRRPNTSFCFLDIRSPGLGDTAMYLCATSRGQNYEQYFGPGTRLTVT.